This TCR beta chain was captured in a study of cytomegalovirus exposure and HLA in healthy donors. This PCR relied on a set of 60 Vbeta primers and 13 Jbeta primers. Generated by immunoSEQ multiplex PCR, the TCRdb table keeps only in-frame clones and is missing some. The sample lists about 200,000 clones, 80% to 90% seen once, with approximately 0.31% in the top ten. J was trimmed by 1 base and V by 4 bases; bases with no gene match: 2. The CDR3 consists of 14 residues. Germline CDR1 reads SGHRS; CDR2 reads YFSETQ. The receptor's source is a woman in her thirties in good health and CMV-seronegative. The chain has TRBV5-1 and TRBJ2-7, with 10 bases matching TRBD2. The specimen sequenced was PBMCs. CDR3 DNA sequence: TGCGCCAGCAGCCGTAGCGGGAGGTCCTACGAGCAGTACTTC. Protein product: CASSRSGRSYEQYF.